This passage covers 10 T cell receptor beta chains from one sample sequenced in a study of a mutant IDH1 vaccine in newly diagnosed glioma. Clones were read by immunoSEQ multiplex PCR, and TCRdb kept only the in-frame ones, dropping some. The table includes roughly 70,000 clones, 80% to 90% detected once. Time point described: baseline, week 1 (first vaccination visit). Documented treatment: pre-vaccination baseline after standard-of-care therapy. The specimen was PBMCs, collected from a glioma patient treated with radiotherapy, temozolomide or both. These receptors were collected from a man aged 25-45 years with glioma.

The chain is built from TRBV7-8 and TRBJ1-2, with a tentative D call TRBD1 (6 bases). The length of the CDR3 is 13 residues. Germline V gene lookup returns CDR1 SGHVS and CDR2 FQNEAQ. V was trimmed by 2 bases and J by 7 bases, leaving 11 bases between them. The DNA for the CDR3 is TGTGCCAGCAGCTTATCCCAGGGGTTTGGCTACACCTTC. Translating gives CASSLSQGFGYTF.

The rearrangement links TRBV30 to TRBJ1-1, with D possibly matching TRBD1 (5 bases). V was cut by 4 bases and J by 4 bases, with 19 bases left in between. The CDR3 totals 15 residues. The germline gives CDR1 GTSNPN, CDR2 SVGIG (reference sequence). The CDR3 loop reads CAWNEGTAGVTEAFF. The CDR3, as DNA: TGTGCCTGGAACGAGGGGACCGCCGGTGTCACTGAAGCTTTCTTT.

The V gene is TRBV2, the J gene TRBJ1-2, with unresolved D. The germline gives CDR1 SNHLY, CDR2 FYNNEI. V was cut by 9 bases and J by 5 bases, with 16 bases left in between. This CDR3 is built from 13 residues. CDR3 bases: TGTGCCAGTCGTCCAGGAATTACATATGGCTACACCTTC. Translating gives CASRPGITYGYTF.

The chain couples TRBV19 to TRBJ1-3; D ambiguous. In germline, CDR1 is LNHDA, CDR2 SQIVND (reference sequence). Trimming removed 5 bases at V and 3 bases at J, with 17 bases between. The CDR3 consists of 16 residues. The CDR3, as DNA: TGTGCCAGTAGTCCCCGTGAGTGGTGCTGTGGAAACACCATATATTTT. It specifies CASSPREWCCGNTIYF. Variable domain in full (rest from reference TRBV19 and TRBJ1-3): DGGITQSPKYLFRKEGQNVTLSCEQNLNHDAMYWYRQDPGQGLRLIYYSQIVNDFQKGDIAEGYSVSREKKESFPLTVTSAQKNPTAFYLCASSPREWCCGNTIYFGEGSWLTVV.

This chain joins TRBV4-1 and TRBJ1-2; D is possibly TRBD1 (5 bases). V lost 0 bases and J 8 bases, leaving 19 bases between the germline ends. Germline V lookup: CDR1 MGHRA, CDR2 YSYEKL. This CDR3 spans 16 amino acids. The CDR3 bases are TGCGCCAGCAGCCAAGAAGTTGTGCGGGGGAGGGGCGGCTACACCTTC. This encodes CASSQEVVRGRGGYTF.

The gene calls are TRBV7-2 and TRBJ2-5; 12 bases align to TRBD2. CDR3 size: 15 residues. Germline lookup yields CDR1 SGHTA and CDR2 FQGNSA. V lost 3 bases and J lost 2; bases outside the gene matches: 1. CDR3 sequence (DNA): TGTGCCAGCAGCTTGGGGACTAGCGGGCAAGAGACCCAGTACTTC. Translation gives CASSLGTSGQETQYF. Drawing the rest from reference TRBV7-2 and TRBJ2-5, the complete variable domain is GAGVSQSPSNKVTEKGKDVELRCDPISGHTALYWYRQSLGQGLEFLIYFQGNSAPDKSGLPSDRFSAERTGGSVSTLTIQRTQQEDSAVYLCASSLGTSGQETQYFGPGTRLLVL.

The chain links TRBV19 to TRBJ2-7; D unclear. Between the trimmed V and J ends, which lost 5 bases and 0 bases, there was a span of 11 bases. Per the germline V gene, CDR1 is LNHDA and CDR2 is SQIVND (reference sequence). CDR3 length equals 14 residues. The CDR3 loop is CASSPTRSSYEQYF. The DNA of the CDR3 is TGTGCCAGTAGTCCAACACGTAGCTCCTACGAGCAGTACTTC. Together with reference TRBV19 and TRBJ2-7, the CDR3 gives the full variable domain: DGGITQSPKYLFRKEGQNVTLSCEQNLNHDAMYWYRQDPGQGLRLIYYSQIVNDFQKGDIAEGYSVSREKKESFPLTVTSAQKNPTAFYLCASSPTRSSYEQYFGPGTRLTVT.

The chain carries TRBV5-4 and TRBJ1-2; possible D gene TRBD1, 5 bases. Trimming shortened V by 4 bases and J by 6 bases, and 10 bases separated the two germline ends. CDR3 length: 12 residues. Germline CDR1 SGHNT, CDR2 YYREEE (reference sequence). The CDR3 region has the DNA TGTGCCAGCAGCCCGGGGCTGAATGGCTACACCTTC. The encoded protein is CASSPGLNGYTF.

CDR3 protein: CASSEGQVLSGANVLTF. The CDR3 nucleotides read TGCGCCAGCAGTGAGGGACAGGTTCTCTCTGGGGCCAACGTCCTGACTTTC. The chain carries TRBV10-1 and TRBJ2-6, with 7 bases lining up with TRBD1. Trimming cost V 2 bases and J 0 bases; bases outside gene matches: 4. The CDR3 is made up of 17 amino acids. From germline, CDR1 is WNHNN and CDR2 SYGVQD (reference sequence).

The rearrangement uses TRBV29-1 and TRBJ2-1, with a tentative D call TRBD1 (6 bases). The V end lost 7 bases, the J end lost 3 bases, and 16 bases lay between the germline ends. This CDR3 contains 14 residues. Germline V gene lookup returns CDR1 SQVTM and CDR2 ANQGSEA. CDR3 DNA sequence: TGCAGCGCCCTGGGACACCTACTCTACAATGAGCAGTTCTTC. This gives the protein CSALGHLLYNEQFF.